Listed here are 18 T cell receptor beta chains from one sample, sequenced in a study of blood T cells in healthy people across ages. A sample-barcoded 5' primer and a J-beta primer mix were used in a second PCR of roughly 6 to 11 cycles. TCRdb itself ran the 5' RACE reads through MiXCR, one entry per CDR3 protein. This table holds under 850,000 distinct CDR3 sequences, around 34% found once. The sequencing sample was made of blood. These receptor sequences come from a man aged 18 to 30 in good health.

This clonotype has more than one count but fewer than ten. V gene TRBV10-3 combines with J gene TRBJ1-4; D is perhaps TRBD1 (5 bases). The germline V gene encodes CDR1 ENHRY and CDR2 SYGVKD. This CDR3 comprises 15 residues. Trimming left V 5 bases short and J 6 bases short, with 16 bases between. CDR3 loop: CAISRREQGDEKLFF. The DNA of the CDR3 is TGTGCCATCAGTCGGAGGGAGCAGGGAGATGAAAAACTGTTTTTT.

This clonotype was found many times. The chain has TRBV9 and TRBJ1-2, with a possible D match to TRBD1 (6 bases). Trimming left V 4 bases short and J 7 bases short, with 11 bases between. The germline CDR1 and CDR2 sequences are SGDLS and YYNGEE. The CDR3 has 12 residues. DNA for the CDR3: TGTGCCAGCAGCCCCCGGACAGCTGGCTACACCTTC. This gives the protein CASSPRTAGYTF.

This clonotype was counted ten times or more. V is TRBV12-3 or TRBV12-4 and J is TRBJ2-5; possible D gene TRBD1, 6 bases. V lost 5 bases and J 7 bases, leaving 17 bases between the germline ends. The CDR3 contains 14 residues. CDR3 amino acids: CASSPSGELLTQYF. The CDR3, as DNA: TGTGCCAGCAGTCCCTCAGGGGAACTCTTGACCCAGTACTTC.

This clonotype was observed many times. The gene calls are TRBV20-1 and TRBJ1-1, with a weak D call TRBD1 (6 bases). Trimming stripped 3 bases from V and 0 bases from J, with 11 bases between. There are 14 residues in the CDR3. From germline, CDR1 is DFQATT and CDR2 SNEGSKA (reference sequence). DNA for the CDR3: TGCAGTGCTAGGGTGGACAGAGTGAACACTGAAGCTTTCTTT. Its protein product is CSARVDRVNTEAFF.

This clonotype was picked up many times. This chain links TRBV27 with TRBJ2-4, with TRBD2 as a possible D gene (5 bases). Germline V gene data show CDR1 as MNHEY and CDR2 as SMNVEV (reference sequence). This CDR3 has 11 residues. V was cut by 5 bases and J by 13 bases, with 12 bases left in between. The CDR3 bases are TGTGCCAGCAGTGACCATGGGGAGCAGTACTTC. Amino acid sequence: CASSDHGEQYF.

The chain couples TRBV11-2 to TRBJ1-1; D is undetermined. The CDR3 extends over 12 amino acids. CDR1 SGHAT and CDR2 FQNNGV come from the germline V gene. V lost 6 bases, J lost 2 bases, and 7 bases lay in between. The CDR3 reads CASSRFNTEAFF. The DNA of the CDR3 is TGTGCCAGCAGTAGGTTTAACACTGAAGCTTTCTTT.

The sample holds many counts of this clonotype. The V gene is TRBV20-1, the J gene TRBJ2-1; D may be TRBD1 (5 bases). The V end was cut by 0 bases, the J end by 1 base, with 7 bases between. CDR1 is DFQATT and CDR2 is SNEGSKA in the germline V gene (reference sequence). This CDR3 region has 14 residues. CDR3 in DNA: TGCAGTGCTAGAGACAGGGTGTCCTACAATGAGCAGTTCTTC. It yields the protein CSARDRVSYNEQFF.

This chain connects TRBV7-9 to TRBJ2-1; 11 bases are shared with TRBD2. The CDR3 extends over 16 amino acids. CDR1 and CDR2 (germline): SEHNR, FQNEAQ (reference sequence). The V gene end was trimmed by 4 bases and the J gene end by 10 bases; junction bases not matched to a gene: 12. The CDR3 reads CASSSILAGEDYEQFF. In DNA, the CDR3 is TGTGCCAGCAGCTCGATACTAGCGGGGGAGGACTACGAGCAGTTCTTC.

Only a few counts were recorded for this clonotype. The rearrangement uses TRBV7-9 and TRBJ1-4, with TRBD1 as a possible D gene (6 bases). Germline V gene sequence: CDR1 SEHNR, CDR2 FQNEAQ (reference sequence). V dropped 7 bases and J dropped 6 bases, with 12 bases sitting between them. CDR3 length: 13 amino acids. The CDR3 DNA follows: TGTGCCAGCATCAGGGGTGGTGATGAAAAACTGTTTTTT. As protein: CASIRGGDEKLFF.

Only a few counts were recorded for this clonotype. The chain employs TRBV12-3 or TRBV12-4 and TRBJ1-2; D remains unclear. The V end lost 5 bases, the J end lost 1 base, and 8 bases lay between the germline ends. CDR3 length: 13 residues. As DNA, the CDR3 is TGTGCCAGCAGTGAGACCCTTAACTATGGCTACACCTTC. Amino acids: CASSETLNYGYTF.

This clonotype occurred many times. This chain joins TRBV6-6 and TRBJ1-2; 7 bases fit TRBD1. Trimming took 6 bases from V and 0 from J; bases not matched to a gene: 4. Germline V CDR1 and CDR2: MNHNY, SVGAGI (reference sequence). This CDR3 region has 14 residues. CDR3 nucleotides: TGTGCCAGCAGGACCGGGACAGCTAACTATGGCTACACCTTC. Amino acids: CASRTGTANYGYTF.

This chain connects TRBV5-1 to TRBJ2-1; D gene unclear. The germline gives CDR1 SGHRS, CDR2 YFSETQ. V shed 1 base and J shed 9 bases, with 11 bases lying between them. The CDR3 sequence is 13 residues long. CDR3 coding DNA: TGCGCCAGCAGCTTGACCCTCACTGGTGAGCAGTTCTTC. This gives the protein CASSLTLTGEQFF.

The chain recombines TRBV4-3 with TRBJ2-1, with 9 positions matching TRBD2. Germline V gene sequence: CDR1 LGHNA, CDR2 YSLEER. The CDR3 is 16 residues long. With 0 bases clipped from V and 6 bases from J, the junction kept 6 bases outside the gene matches. CDR3 sequence reads: CASSQEASGVLNEQFF. CDR3 nucleotide sequence: TGCGCCAGCAGCCAAGAAGCTAGCGGGGTCCTCAATGAGCAGTTCTTC.

CDR3 region: CASSPQGDRAYEQYF. The CDR3 bases are TGTGCCAGCAGCCCCCAGGGAGACAGAGCCTACGAGCAGTACTTC. The gene calls are TRBV7-2 and TRBJ2-7; D is tentatively TRBD1 or TRBD2 (5 bases each). Trimming pared 5 bases from V and 2 bases from J, leaving 16 bases between. This CDR3 is 15 amino acids long. The germline V gene has CDR1 SGHTA and CDR2 FQGNSA.

This clonotype was counted between two and nine times. The chain uses TRBV7-2 and TRBJ2-1, with 9 bases fitting TRBD2. The germline V gene has CDR1 SGHTA and CDR2 FQGNSA. Trimming removed 4 bases from V and 2 bases from J; junction bases left unmatched: 6. There are 16 residues in the CDR3. CDR3 in DNA: TGTGCCAGCAGCTCCCTAGCGGGGAGGGCCTACAATGAGCAGTTCTTC. Translation gives CASSSLAGRAYNEQFF.

The V call is TRBV7-9, the J call TRBJ2-3, with TRBD2 identical over 10 bases. Germline values: CDR1 SEHNR, CDR2 FQNEAQ (reference sequence). The CDR3 consists of 18 residues. V lost 2 bases to trimming and J lost 2 bases; unmatched junction nucleotides: 10. The CDR3, as DNA: TGTGCCAGCAGCTTATTTCCCGAGCGGGGGGGCGTCACAGATACGCAGTATTTT. Protein sequence: CASSLFPERGGVTDTQYF. Using reference TRBV7-9 and TRBJ2-3 for the parts outside the CDR3, the full variable domain is DTGVSQNPRHKITKRGQNVTFRCDPISEHNRLYWYRQTLGQGPEFLTYFQNEAQLEKSRLLSDRFSAERPKGSFSTLEIQRTEQGDSAMYLCASSLFPERGGVTDTQYFGPGTRLTVL.

This clonotype was detected only a few times. The CDR3, as DNA: TGTGCCAGCAGTCTCAACGCGTGGGGCTACAATGAGCAGTTCTTC. Translated: CASSLNAWGYNEQFF. V usage is TRBV27 and J usage is TRBJ2-1; no clear D. V gave up 5 bases and J gave up 3 bases, with 14 bases separating them. The length of the CDR3 is 15 residues. Germline CDR1 and CDR2: MNHEY and SMNVEV (reference sequence).

CDR3 protein: CSARVGTGGQPQHF. CDR3 sequence (DNA): TGCAGTGCTCGCGTCGGGACAGGGGGACAGCCCCAGCATTTT. The V and J genes are TRBV20-1 and TRBJ1-5; 11 bases fit TRBD1. CDR1 is DFQATT and CDR2 is SNEGSKA in the germline V gene (reference sequence). The CDR3 length is 14 residues. Trimming removed 5 bases from V and 7 bases from J; junction bases left unmatched: 7.